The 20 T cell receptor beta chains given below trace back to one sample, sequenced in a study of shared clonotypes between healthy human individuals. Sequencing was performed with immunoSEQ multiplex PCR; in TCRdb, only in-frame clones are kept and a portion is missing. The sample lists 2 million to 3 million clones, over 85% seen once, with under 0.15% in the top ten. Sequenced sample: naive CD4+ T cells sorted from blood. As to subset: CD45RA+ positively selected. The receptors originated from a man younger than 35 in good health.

DNA for the CDR3: TGTGCCATCAGTGACGTCGGGACCTCAGGCGAGCAGTACTTC. It translates to CAISDVGTSGEQYF. The chain uses TRBV10-3 and TRBJ2-7; either TRBD1 or TRBD2 may supply D (5 bases each). This CDR3 is 14 amino acids long. CDR1 and CDR2 from the germline V gene are ENHRY and SYGVKD. Trimming pared 3 bases from V and 6 bases from J, leaving 15 bases between.

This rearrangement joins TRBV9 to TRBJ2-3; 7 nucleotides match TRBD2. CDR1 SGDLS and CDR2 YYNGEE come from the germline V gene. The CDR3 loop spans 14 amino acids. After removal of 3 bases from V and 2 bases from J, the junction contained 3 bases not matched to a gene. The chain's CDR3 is CASSASGITDTQYF. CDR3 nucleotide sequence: TGTGCCAGCAGCGCAAGCGGGATCACAGATACGCAGTATTTT.

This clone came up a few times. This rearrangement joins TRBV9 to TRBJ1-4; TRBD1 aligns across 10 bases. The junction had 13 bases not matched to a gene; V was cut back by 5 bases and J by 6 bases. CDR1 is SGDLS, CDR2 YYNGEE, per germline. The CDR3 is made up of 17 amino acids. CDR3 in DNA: TGTGCCAGCAGTCATAAACCGGGACAGGGGATTGATGAAAAACTGTTTTTT. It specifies CASSHKPGQGIDEKLFF.

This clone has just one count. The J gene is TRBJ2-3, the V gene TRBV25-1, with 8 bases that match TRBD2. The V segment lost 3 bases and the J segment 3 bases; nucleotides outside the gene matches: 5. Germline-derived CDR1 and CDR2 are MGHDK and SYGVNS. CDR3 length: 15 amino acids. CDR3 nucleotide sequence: TGTGCCAGCAGTGAGGCGGGACTAGTAACAGATACGCAGTATTTT. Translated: CASSEAGLVTDTQYF.

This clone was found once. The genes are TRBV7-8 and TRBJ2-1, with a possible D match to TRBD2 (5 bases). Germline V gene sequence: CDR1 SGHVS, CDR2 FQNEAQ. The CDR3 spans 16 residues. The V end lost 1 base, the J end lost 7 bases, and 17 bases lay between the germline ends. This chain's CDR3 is CASSLEQRSLRNEQFF. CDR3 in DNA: TGTGCCAGCAGCTTAGAACAGCGGAGCCTGCGTAATGAGCAGTTCTTC.

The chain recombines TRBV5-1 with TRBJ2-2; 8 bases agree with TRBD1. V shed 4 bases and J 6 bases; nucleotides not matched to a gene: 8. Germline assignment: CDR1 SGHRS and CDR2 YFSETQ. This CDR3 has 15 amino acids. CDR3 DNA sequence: TGCGCCAGCAGCCCAGGACAGGGACCGGCCGGGGAGCTGTTTTTT. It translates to CASSPGQGPAGELFF.

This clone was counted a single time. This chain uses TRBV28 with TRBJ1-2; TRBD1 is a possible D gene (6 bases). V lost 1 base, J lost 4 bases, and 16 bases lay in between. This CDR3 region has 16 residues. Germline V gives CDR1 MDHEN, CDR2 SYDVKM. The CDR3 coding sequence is TGTGCCAGCAGTTTATCGGACAGTAGAAGGGGCTATGGCTACACCTTC. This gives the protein CASSLSDSRRGYGYTF.

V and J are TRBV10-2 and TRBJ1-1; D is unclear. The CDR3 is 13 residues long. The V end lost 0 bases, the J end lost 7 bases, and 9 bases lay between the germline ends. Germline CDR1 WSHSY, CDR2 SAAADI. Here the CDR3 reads CASSESPVGEAFF. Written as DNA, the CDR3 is TGCGCCAGCAGTGAGTCGCCGGTAGGTGAAGCTTTCTTT.

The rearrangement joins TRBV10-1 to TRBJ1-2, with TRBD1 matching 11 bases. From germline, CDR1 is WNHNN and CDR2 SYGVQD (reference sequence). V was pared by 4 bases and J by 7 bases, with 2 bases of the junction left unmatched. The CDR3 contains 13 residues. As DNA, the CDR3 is TGCGCCAGCAGTGCGGGGACAGGGGGTGGCTACACCTTC. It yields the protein CASSAGTGGGYTF.

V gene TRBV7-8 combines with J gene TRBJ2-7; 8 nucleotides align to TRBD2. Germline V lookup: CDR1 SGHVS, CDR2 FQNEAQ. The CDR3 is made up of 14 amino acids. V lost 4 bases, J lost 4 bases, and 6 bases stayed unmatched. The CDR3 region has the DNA TGTGCCAGCAGCTGCCGGGAGGGTAAGTACGAGCAGTACTTC. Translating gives CASSCREGKYEQYF.

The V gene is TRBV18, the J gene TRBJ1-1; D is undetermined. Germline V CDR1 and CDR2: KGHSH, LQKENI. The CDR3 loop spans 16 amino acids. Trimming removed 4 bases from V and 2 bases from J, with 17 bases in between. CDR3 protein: CASSLHGWGFNTEAFF. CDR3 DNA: TGTGCCAGCTCACTCCACGGTTGGGGATTTAACACTGAAGCTTTCTTT. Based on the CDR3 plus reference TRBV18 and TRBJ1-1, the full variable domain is NAGVMQNPRHLVRRRGQEARLRCSPMKGHSHVYWYRQLPEEGLKFMVYLQKENIIDESGMPKERFSAEFPKEGPSILRIQQVVRGDSAAYFCASSLHGWGFNTEAFFGQGTRLTVV.

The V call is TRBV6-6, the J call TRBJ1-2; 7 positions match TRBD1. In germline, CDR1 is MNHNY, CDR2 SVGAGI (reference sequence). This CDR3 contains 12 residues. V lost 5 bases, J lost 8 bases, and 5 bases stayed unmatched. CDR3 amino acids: CASSKQGYGYTF. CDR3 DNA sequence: TGTGCCAGCAGTAAACAGGGGTACGGCTACACCTTC.

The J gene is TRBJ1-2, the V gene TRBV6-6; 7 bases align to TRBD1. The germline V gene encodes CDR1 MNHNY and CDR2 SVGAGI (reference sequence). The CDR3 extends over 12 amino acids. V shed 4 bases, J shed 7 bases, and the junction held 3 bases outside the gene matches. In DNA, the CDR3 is TGTGCCAGCAGTTCAACAGGGGTTGGCTACACCTTC. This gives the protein CASSSTGVGYTF.

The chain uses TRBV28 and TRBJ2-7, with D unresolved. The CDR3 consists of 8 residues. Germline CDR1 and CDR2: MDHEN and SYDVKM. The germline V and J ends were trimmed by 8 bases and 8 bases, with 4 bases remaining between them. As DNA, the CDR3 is TGTGCCAGCGGTAAGCAGTACTTC. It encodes CASGKQYF. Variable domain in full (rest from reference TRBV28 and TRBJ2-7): DVKVTQSSRYLVKRTGEKVFLECVQDMDHENMFWYRQDPGLGLRLIYFSYDVKMKEKGDIPEGYSVSREKKERFSLILESASTNQTSMYLCASGKQYFGPGTRLTVT.

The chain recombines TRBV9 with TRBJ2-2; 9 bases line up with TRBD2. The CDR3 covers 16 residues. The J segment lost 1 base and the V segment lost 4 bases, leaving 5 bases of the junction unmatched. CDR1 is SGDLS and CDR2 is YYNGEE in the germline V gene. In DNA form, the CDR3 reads TGTGCCAGCAGCCGAAGCGGGAGGTTGAACACCGGGGAGCTGTTTTTT. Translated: CASSRSGRLNTGELFF.

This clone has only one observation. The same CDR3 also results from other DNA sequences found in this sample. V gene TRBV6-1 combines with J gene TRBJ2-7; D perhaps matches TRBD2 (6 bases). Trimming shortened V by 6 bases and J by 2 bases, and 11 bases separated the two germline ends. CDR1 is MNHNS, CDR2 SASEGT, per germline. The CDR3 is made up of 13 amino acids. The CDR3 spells CASSRDSAYEQYF. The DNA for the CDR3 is TGTGCCAGCAGCCGGGACTCAGCCTACGAGCAGTACTTC.

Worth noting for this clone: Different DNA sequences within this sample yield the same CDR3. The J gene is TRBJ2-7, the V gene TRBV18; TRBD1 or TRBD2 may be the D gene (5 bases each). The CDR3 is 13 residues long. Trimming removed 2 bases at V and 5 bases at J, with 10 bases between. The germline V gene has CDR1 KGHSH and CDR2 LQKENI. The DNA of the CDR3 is TGTGCCAGCTCACCAGGCAGGGACCACGAGCAGTACTTC. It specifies CASSPGRDHEQYF.

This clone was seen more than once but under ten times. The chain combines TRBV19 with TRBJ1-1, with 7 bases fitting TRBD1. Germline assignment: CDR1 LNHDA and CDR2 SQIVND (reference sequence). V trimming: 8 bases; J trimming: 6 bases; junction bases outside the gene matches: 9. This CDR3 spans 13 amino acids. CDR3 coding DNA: TGTGCCAGTCGGACTACAGGGGAGGCTGAAGCTTTCTTT. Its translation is CASRTTGEAEAFF.

The CDR3 DNA reads as TGTGCCAGCAGTCCTGGGACAGGGGAAAAGCAGTTCTTC. This translates into CASSPGTGEKQFF. The gene calls are TRBV28 and TRBJ2-1, with 10 nucleotides matching TRBD1. After removal of 5 bases from V and 11 bases from J, the junction contained 6 bases not matched to a gene. The CDR3 has 13 amino acids. The germline V gene has CDR1 MDHEN and CDR2 SYDVKM.

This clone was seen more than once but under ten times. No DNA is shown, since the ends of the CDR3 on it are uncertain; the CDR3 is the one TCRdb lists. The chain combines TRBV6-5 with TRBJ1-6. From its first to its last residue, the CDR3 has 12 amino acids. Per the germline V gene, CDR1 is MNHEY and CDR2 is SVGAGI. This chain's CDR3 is CASSSSESPLHF.